This note documents a single T cell receptor (beta chain) sequence. Its cognate antigen is unknown. The data stem from a study of cytomegalovirus exposure and HLA in healthy donors. Vbeta (60) and Jbeta (13) primers were used in the PCR. This table comes from immunoSEQ multiplex PCR, and its TCRdb copy is limited to in-frame clones, with some not included. The data show fewer than 250,000 clones, roughly 77% seen once. Those who donated were healthy bone marrow donors. These donors counted as nominally healthy when sampled, but unrecorded immune exposures were likely. General study points: Later examination showed HLA-associated TCR beta chains had greater clonal expansion than equally common others. It was reported that the classifier diagnosed cytomegalovirus status with high specificity and sensitivity in both the original and validation cohorts.

V lost 7 bases to trimming and J lost 7 bases; unmatched junction nucleotides: 20. The CDR3 runs to 18 residues. The gene calls are TRBV23-1 and TRBJ2-1, with 9 nucleotides matching TRBD1. TRBV23-1 is filed as an ORF, its function uncertain. The origin of this receptor is a woman aged 45-59 years in good health and CMV-seronegative. The sequencing input was PBMCs. CDR3 amino acids: CASNGTGTGPNYNNEQFF. The CDR3 nucleotides read TGCGCCAGCAATGGTACTGGGACAGGGCCTAACTACAATAATGAGCAGTTCTTC.